This T cell receptor beta chain stems from a study of control samples from healthy donors and cancer patients. V lost 4 bases and J lost 3; bases outside the gene matches: 8. The CDR3 totals 17 residues. CDR1 is SGHTS and CDR2 is YDEGEE in the germline V gene. The method was immunoSEQ multiplex PCR; TCRdb's version includes in-frame clones alone and lacks a portion of them. Altogether around 50,000 clones are present, around 95% being singletons, with the ten largest covering 2% to 3%. Sequenced material: blood. The sequence came from a man younger than 40 in good health. V gene TRBV5-8 combines with J gene TRBJ1-4; TRBD1 aligns across 11 bases. This chain's CDR3 is CASSQWTGGAANEKLFF. In DNA, the CDR3 is TGTGCCAGCAGCCAATGGACAGGGGGCGCAGCTAATGAAAAACTGTTTTTT. The variable domain in full, with the rest retrieved from reference TRBV5-8 and TRBJ1-4, is EAGVTQSPTHLIKTRGQQATLRCSPISGHTSVYWYQQALGLGLQFLLWYDEGEERNRGNFPPRFSGRQFPNYSSELNVNALELEDSALYLCASSQWTGGAANEKLFFGSGTQLSVL.